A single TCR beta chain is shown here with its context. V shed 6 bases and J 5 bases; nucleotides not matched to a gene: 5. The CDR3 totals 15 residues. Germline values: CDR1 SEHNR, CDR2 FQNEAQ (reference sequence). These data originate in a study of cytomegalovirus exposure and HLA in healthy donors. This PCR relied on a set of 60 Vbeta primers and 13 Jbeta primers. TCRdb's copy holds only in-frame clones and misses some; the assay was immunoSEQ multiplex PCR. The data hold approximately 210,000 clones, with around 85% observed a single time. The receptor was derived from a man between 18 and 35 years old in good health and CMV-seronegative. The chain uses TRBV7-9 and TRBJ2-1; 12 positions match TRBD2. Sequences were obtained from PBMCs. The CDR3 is CASRTRTSGNNEQFF. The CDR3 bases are TGTGCCAGCAGAACCCGGACTAGCGGGAACAATGAGCAGTTCTTC.